A selection of T cell receptor beta chains follows, all from one sample in a study of blood T cell repertoires in COVID-19. Produced via immunoSEQ multiplex PCR; TCRdb's table is partial and in-frame only. The table includes 200,000 to 250,000 clones, around 84% detected once. The sequencing input was peripheral blood. These receptors all come from a man aged 30 to 45 with active or convalescent COVID-19. CDR3s include the opening cysteine and the closing phenylalanine or tryptophan. The D gene is left open where the match is weak. Clone size is given for some rows only: seen once, a few or many times, or a class if the clone is expanded.

abundance | d_gene | j_gene | v_gene | CDR3nt | CDR3aa
- | TRBD2 | TRBJ2-3 | TRBV4-2 | TGTGCCAGCAGCCAAGAACCCACTAGCGGGGGTCGCACAGATACGCAGTATTTT | CASSQEPTSGGRTDTQYF
- | - | TRBJ1-1 | TRBV5-1 | TGCGCCAGCAGCTCGGTACAGGGAACTGAAGCTTTCTTT | CASSSVQGTEAFF
few | TRBD1 | TRBJ2-7 | TRBV4-3 | TGCGCCAGCAGCCAGGGGACAGGGGGGGGTTACGAGCAGTACTTC | CASSQGTGGGYEQYF
- | - | TRBJ2-2 | TRBV5-1 | TGCGCCAGCAGCTTTGTAGCCCTCCCCGGGGAGCTGTTTTTT | CASSFVALPGELFF
- | - | TRBJ1-6 | TRBV27 | TGTGCCAGCAGTTTATTGTCCGGGAGTGGCTCACCCCTCCACTTT | CASSLLSGSGSPLHF
- | - | TRBJ1-2 | TRBV28 | TGTGCCAGCAGTTTCCAGGGTCCATATGGCTACACCTTC | CASSFQGPYGYTF
- | - | TRBJ2-3 | TRBV24-1 | TGTGCCACCGGGGGGACTAGCACAGATACGCAGTATTTT | CATGGTSTDTQYF
- | TRBD1 | TRBJ1-1 | TRBV19 | TGTGCCACTTCTCGGGACAGGGGGCGAACTGAAGCTTTCTTT | CATSRDRGRTEAFF
- | TRBD1 | TRBJ1-2 | TRBV15 | TGTGCCACCAGCAGAGATAGACAGGGGGAGGGCTACACCTTC | CATSRDRQGEGYTF
- | - | TRBJ1-2 | TRBV7-9 | TGTGCCAGCAGCCTAACACAGGGATGGTTTGGCTACACCTTC | CASSLTQGWFGYTF
- | - | TRBJ1-4 | TRBV5-1 | TGCGCCAGCACCCGCCAGTCCCCTAATGAAAAACTGTTTTTT | CASTRQSPNEKLFF
- | - | TRBJ1-4 | TRBV30 | TGTGCCTGGAGTGACCGGGTTAATGAAAAACTGTTTTTT | CAWSDRVNEKLFF
- | TRBD2 | TRBJ2-5 | TRBV15 | TGTGCCACCAGCAGAATTCCGGGACTAGCAGAGACCCAGTACTTC | CATSRIPGLAETQYF
- | - | TRBJ2-1 | TRBV4-2 | TGTGCCAGCAGCCAGTCGGGGGTTGCCTACAATGAGCAGTTCTTC | CASSQSGVAYNEQFF
- | - | TRBJ1-3 | TRBV28 | TGTGCCAGCGTTCGGGGATTTGATGGAAACACCATATATTTT | CASVRGFDGNTIYF
- | - | TRBJ2-3 | TRBV4-3 | TGCGCCAGCAGCCAAGAGGTGAGAACAGATACGCAGTATTTT | CASSQEVRTDTQYF
- | - | TRBJ1-3 | TRBV7-9 | TGTGCCAGCAGCTTTGGCCGGGGAGTCACTGGAAACACCATATATTTT | CASSFGRGVTGNTIYF
- | - | TRBJ2-5 | TRBV7-8 | TGTGCCAGCAGCTCGGATAGGGGGACCCAGTACTTC | CASSSDRGTQYF
- | TRBD2 | TRBJ2-3 | TRBV7-2 | TGTGCCAGCAGCTCCCCAGGACTAGCGGGGGGAGGTGGTACGCAGTATTTT | CASSSPGLAGGGGTQYF
- | - | TRBJ1-1 | TRBV4-2 | TGTGCCAGCACCCCTCATGGAGCTGTGACTGAAGCTTTCTTT | CASTPHGAVTEAFF
once | TRBD1 | TRBJ2-3 | TRBV10-3 | TGTGCCATCAGTGCCCGGGACAGGGGAAGCCCAGATACGCAGTATTTT | CAISARDRGSPDTQYF
- | TRBD1 | TRBJ1-6 | TRBV7-9 | TGTGCCAGCAGATTGGACAGGGGGAGAACACCCCTCCACTTT | CASRLDRGRTPLHF
- | TRBD2 | TRBJ2-3 | TRBV19 | TGTGCCAGTAGTGGAACCTTTTTAGCGGGTACGCAGTATTTT | CASSGTFLAGTQYF
- | - | TRBJ1-2 | TRBV21-1 | TGTGCCAGCACACGAGTTAACTATGGCTACACCTTC | CASTRVNYGYTF
- | TRBD1 | TRBJ2-7 | TRBV3-1/TRBV3-2 | TGTGCCAGCAGCCAAACTCAAGGGGGGACAGGGGGCAAATGGAGGCACCAATACGAGCAGTACTTC | CASSQTQGGTGGKWRHQYEQYF
- | TRBD1 | TRBJ2-2 | TRBV2 | TGTGCCAGCAGGGGAACAGGGGCCGGGGAGCTGTTTTTT | CASRGTGAGELFF
- | - | TRBJ2-7 | TRBV5-1 | TGCGCCAGCAGCTGGACAGAAAAAGACTCCTACGAGCAGTACTTC | CASSWTEKDSYEQYF
- | - | TRBJ2-5 | TRBV4-2 | TGTGCCAGCAGCAACACTAGGGGAGGCTGGGAGACCCAGTACTTC | CASSNTRGGWETQYF
- | TRBD2 | TRBJ2-1 | TRBV6-2/TRBV6-3 | TGTGCCAGCAGCCTCGACCCTTTAGCGGGAGGCTACAATGAGCAGTTCTTC | CASSLDPLAGGYNEQFF
- | - | TRBJ2-7 | TRBV5-1 | TGCGCCAGCAGCTCCCGGGGGACCTACGAGCAGTACTTC | CASSSRGTYEQYF
- | - | TRBJ1-2 | TRBV18 | TGTGCCAGCTCACCACCTTCAGGCCTTTACTATGGCTACACCTTC | CASSPPSGLYYGYTF
- | - | TRBJ2-1 | TRBV5-1 | TGCGCCAGCAGACCCGGGGCCGGACTAAGCAATGAGCAGTTCTTC | CASRPGAGLSNEQFF
- | - | TRBJ1-6 | TRBV6-5 | TGTGCCAGCAGACTAACCGGGATACCGAATTCACCCCTCCACTTT | CASRLTGIPNSPLHF
- | - | TRBJ2-5 | TRBV20-1 | TGCAGTGCTAGTACAGGGGAGGCGGAGACCCAGTACTTC | CSASTGEAETQYF
- | - | TRBJ2-3 | TRBV12-3/TRBV12-4 | TGTGCCAGCAGTCCGGGGACTACAGATACGCAGTATTTT | CASSPGTTDTQYF
- | TRBD1 | TRBJ1-2 | TRBV28 | TGTGCCAGCAGCCCAGGGGGGCTTGGCTACACCTTC | CASSPGGLGYTF
once | - | TRBJ1-1 | TRBV29-1 | TGCAGCGCGCCTAGGGTGCGGGGAGCTTTCTTT | CSAPRVRGAFF
- | TRBD1 | TRBJ1-5 | TRBV27 | TGTGCCAGCAGTCCAGGGACAGGGAATCAGCCCCAGCATTTT | CASSPGTGNQPQHF
- | - | TRBJ1-5 | TRBV28 | TGTGCCAGCGCGGGGGGCGGTGGCAATCAGCCCCAGCATTTT | CASAGGGGNQPQHF
few | TRBD2 | TRBJ2-1 | TRBV19 | TGTGCCAGGAAGTGGTTAGCGGGAGGCCTCTACAATGAGCAGTTCTTC | CARKWLAGGLYNEQFF
- | TRBD1 | TRBJ1-5 | TRBV28 | TGTGCCAGCACCGACAGGGGAGGGTTGGGTCAGCCCCAGCATTTT | CASTDRGGLGQPQHF
- | - | TRBJ2-1 | TRBV9 | TGTGCCAGCAGCGCGGGGTTTGGGCTAGCCGACCAAGGGCAGTTCTTC | CASSAGFGLADQGQFF
- | TRBD1 | TRBJ1-6 | TRBV2 | TGTGCCAGCAGGGACAGGAGCTCCTATAATTCACCCCTCCACTTT | CASRDRSSYNSPLHF
once | - | TRBJ2-2 | TRBV6-2/TRBV6-3 | TGTGCCAGCAGTTACTACAGTAACATCGGGGAGCTGTTTTTT | CASSYYSNIGELFF
- | - | TRBJ1-2 | TRBV5-6 | TGTGCCAGCAGCTTGGGAGGGGGTGGCTACACCTTC | CASSLGGGGYTF
- | TRBD2 | TRBJ2-1 | TRBV28 | TGTGCCAGCAGCGACCCCGGGACTAGAGGGGGGGTTGAGCAGTTCTTC | CASSDPGTRGGVEQFF
- | - | TRBJ1-1 | TRBV27 | TGTGCCAGCAGGTCCGACAGGACGATTACTGAAGCTTTCTTT | CASRSDRTITEAFF
- | - | TRBJ1-1 | TRBV5-8 | TGTGCCAGCAGCACCTGGACAGTCCAGGATCTAAACACTGAAGCTTTCTTT | CASSTWTVQDLNTEAFF
- | - | TRBJ1-4 | TRBV28 | TGTGCCAGTCGCCTTAGGGGTGAAAAACTGTTTTTT | CASRLRGEKLFF
few | TRBD2 | TRBJ2-1 | TRBV28 | TGTGCCAGCAGTCCCCAGCAGGGAGGGAATGAGCAGTTCTTC | CASSPQQGGNEQFF
once | TRBD2 | TRBJ2-3 | TRBV19 | TGTGCCAGTAGCATAGGGGACAGGAGGACTAGCGGGAGAACTGATACGCAGTATTTT | CASSIGDRRTSGRTDTQYF
- | - | TRBJ1-1 | TRBV4-2 | TGTGCCAGCAGCCAAGATAGTCCCGGTGCGAACACTGAAGCTTTCTTT | CASSQDSPGANTEAFF
- | - | TRBJ2-1 | TRBV7-2 | TGTGCCAGCAGCCTCACGGGGATAAACAATGAGCAGTTCTTC | CASSLTGINNEQFF
- | - | TRBJ2-1 | TRBV4-1 | TGCGCCAGCAGCCCCCCGCCAGGGAGGATTTCGGATGAGCAGTTCTTC | CASSPPPGRISDEQFF
- | TRBD1 | TRBJ1-3 | TRBV6-5 | TGTGCCAGCAGTTACTCGAGGCAGGGGGAAAACACCATATATTTT | CASSYSRQGENTIYF
- | TRBD1 | TRBJ1-5 | TRBV7-2 | TGTGCCAGCAGCTCACAGGGGCCCCAGCTTCGAGGGCAGCCCCAGCATTTT | CASSSQGPQLRGQPQHF
- | TRBD1 | TRBJ1-1 | TRBV7-2 | TGTGCCAGCAGCTCAGGTCTGACAGGGCCCTACAATAACTTCTTT | CASSSGLTGPYNNFF
- | TRBD1 | TRBJ2-1 | TRBV24-1 | TGTGCCACCAGTGATCCCTCTGACAGGGGCCATGAGCAGTTCTTC | CATSDPSDRGHEQFF
- | - | TRBJ1-6 | TRBV9 | TGTGCCAGCAGCCCCCTCGGGAAGGGTCCTTCACCCCTCCACTTT | CASSPLGKGPSPLHF